Below, 28 T cell receptor beta chains from the same sample are listed, as sequenced in a study of blood T cell repertoires in COVID-19. The repertoire was sequenced with immunoSEQ multiplex PCR; TCRdb's copy has only in-frame clones and lacks some. The sample records under 200,000 clones, approximately 88% being singletons. The sequencing input was PBMCs or T cells enriched from blood (not recorded which). The receptors originated from a woman aged 45-65 years who had recovered from COVID-19.

The rearrangement links TRBV6-5 to TRBJ2-5, with unresolved D. Per the germline V gene, CDR1 is MNHEY and CDR2 is SVGAGI. The length of the CDR3 is 13 residues. Trimming took 6 bases from V and 5 from J, leaving 13 bases between them. CDR3: CASRRVNPETQYF. The CDR3 nucleotides read TGTGCCAGCAGGCGAGTTAACCCCGAGACCCAGTACTTC.

This chain links TRBV7-2 with TRBJ2-7; D not resolved. The CDR3 totals 12 residues. Trimming cost V 4 bases and J 4 bases, with 8 bases left between them. Germline CDR1 SGHTA, CDR2 FQGNSA. The CDR3: CASSSYLYEQYF. The CDR3 DNA follows: TGTGCCAGCAGCTCCTACTTGTACGAGCAGTACTTC.

Only one count was recorded for this clone. The genes are TRBV7-8 and TRBJ1-1; TRBD1 is a possible D gene (6 bases). Trimming removed 0 bases at V and 13 bases at J, with 15 bases between. The CDR3 length is 13 residues. Germline V gene lookup returns CDR1 SGHVS and CDR2 FQNEAQ. The CDR3 region has the DNA TGTGCCAGCAGCTTAGCGGCAGGGGTACAACTTTTCTTT. It codes for CASSLAAGVQLFF.

The rearrangement links TRBV2 to TRBJ2-4, with D possibly being TRBD1 (6 bases). Germline loops: CDR1 SNHLY, CDR2 FYNNEI. The CDR3 has 16 amino acids. Trimming shortened V by 10 bases and J by 0 bases, and 19 bases separated the two germline ends. CDR3 residues: CATKAGDMLAKNIQYF. The DNA for the CDR3 is TGTGCCACTAAGGCCGGGGACATGCTAGCCAAAAACATTCAGTACTTC.

The chain employs TRBV7-2 and TRBJ1-1, with D perhaps matching TRBD1 (5 bases). CDR1 and CDR2 (germline): SGHTA, FQGNSA. The V end lost 5 bases, the J end lost 3 bases, and 16 bases lay between the germline ends. The CDR3 sequence is 15 residues long. The CDR3 coding sequence is TGTGCCAGCAGCCCCCCCGGGGGATCCCACACTGAAGCTTTCTTT. It is translated as CASSPPGGSHTEAFF.

The chain employs TRBV7-9 and TRBJ2-3, with a tentative D call TRBD2 (5 bases). The CDR3 extends over 12 amino acids. Trimming stripped 5 bases from V and 12 bases from J, with 15 bases between. CDR1 is SEHNR, CDR2 FQNEAQ, per germline (reference sequence). The CDR3 protein is CASSNNPRLQYF. CDR3 in DNA: TGTGCCAGCAGCAATAATCCTAGACTACAGTATTTT.

V is TRBV5-1 and J is TRBJ1-6; the D is unclear. The V end was cut by 7 bases, the J end by 7 bases, with 12 bases between. The germline CDR1 and CDR2 sequences are SGHRS and YFSETQ. The CDR3 has 13 residues. The CDR3 spells CASRGVDNSPLHF. For the CDR3, the DNA is TGCGCCAGCCGAGGAGTAGACAATTCACCCCTCCACTTT.

This chain uses TRBV27 with TRBJ1-1; TRBD1 matches 8 bases. The length of the CDR3 is 14 residues. V lost 4 bases, J lost 4 bases, and 5 bases stayed unmatched. The V gene's germline CDR1 is MNHEY and CDR2 SMNVEV (reference sequence). Here the CDR3 DNA reads TGTGCCAGCAGTTCCAGGGGGCGCGTCACTGAAGCTTTCTTT. Its protein is CASSSRGRVTEAFF.

This clone was detected once. The rearrangement links TRBV4-2 to TRBJ1-1; D is uncertain. Trimming shortened V by 0 bases and J by 0 bases, and 11 bases separated the two germline ends. The CDR3 extends over 16 amino acids. The V gene's germline CDR1 is LGHNA and CDR2 YNFKEQ. CDR3 residues: CASSQDVLAMNTEAFF. The CDR3, as DNA: TGTGCCAGCAGCCAAGATGTGCTGGCAATGAACACTGAAGCTTTCTTT.

The rearrangement uses TRBV19 and TRBJ1-1; 7 bases fit TRBD1. CDR1 and CDR2 (germline): LNHDA, SQIVND (reference sequence). The CDR3 runs to 15 residues. Trimming cost V 3 bases and J 4 bases; bases outside gene matches: 8. The CDR3 here is CASSIPAKGATEAFF. DNA of the CDR3: TGTGCCAGTAGTATCCCGGCCAAGGGGGCCACTGAAGCTTTCTTT.

V is TRBV7-9 and J is TRBJ1-1, with a possible D match to TRBD1 (5 bases). There are 13 residues in the CDR3. The V and J ends lost 5 bases and 1 base respectively, with 8 bases between them. Looked up from germline, CDR1 is SEHNR and CDR2 is FQNEAQ (reference sequence). The CDR3 DNA reads as TGTGCCAGCAGCCGCGGGGGGAACACTGAAGCTTTCTTT. It codes for CASSRGGNTEAFF. The full variable domain, completed using reference TRBV7-9 and TRBJ1-1, is DTGVSQNPRHKITKRGQNVTFRCDPISEHNRLYWYRQTLGQGPEFLTYFQNEAQLEKSRLLSDRFSAERPKGSFSTLEIQRTEQGDSAMYLCASSRGGNTEAFFGQGTRLTVV.

The chain uses TRBV9 and TRBJ1-3, with 9 positions matching TRBD1. The CDR3 totals 17 residues. V trimming: 3 bases; J trimming: 0 bases; junction bases outside the gene matches: 7. The germline CDR1 and CDR2 sequences are SGDLS and YYNGEE. This chain's CDR3 is CASSDRTGENSGNTIYF. CDR3 coding DNA: TGTGCCAGCAGCGACCGGACAGGGGAGAACTCTGGAAACACCATATATTTT.

The chain couples TRBV6-5 to TRBJ2-7; 9 bases fit TRBD2. The V and J ends lost 7 bases and 0 bases, in that order; junction bases with no gene match: 4. Germline CDR1 reads MNHEY; CDR2 reads SVGAGI. The CDR3 consists of 14 residues. The chain's CDR3 is CASTERGDSYEQYF. The CDR3 bases are TGTGCCAGCACGGAGCGGGGGGACTCCTACGAGCAGTACTTC.

The chain is built from TRBV5-1 and TRBJ2-5; D might be TRBD1 (5 bases). V shed 6 bases and J shed 2 bases, with 14 bases lying between them. Germline V gives CDR1 SGHRS, CDR2 YFSETQ. CDR3 length: 14 amino acids. The CDR3 here is CASTRFTGQETQYF. The CDR3, as DNA: TGCGCCAGCACCCGCTTTACAGGACAAGAGACCCAGTACTTC.

The chain is built from TRBV18 and TRBJ2-5, with 7 bases lining up with TRBD2. The junction had 4 bases not matched to a gene; V was cut back by 4 bases and J by 2 bases. CDR3 length: 14 amino acids. Germline CDR1 and CDR2: KGHSH and LQKENI. CDR3 in amino acids: CASSRSSGQETQYF. The CDR3 region has the DNA TGTGCCAGCTCACGGTCTAGCGGACAAGAGACCCAGTACTTC.

The rearrangement links TRBV4-1 to TRBJ2-1, with TRBD2 identical over 9 bases. This CDR3 contains 18 residues. V trimming: 0 bases; J trimming: 8 bases; junction bases outside the gene matches: 14. Germline V lookup: CDR1 MGHRA, CDR2 YSYEKL. For the CDR3, the DNA is TGCGCCAGCAGCCAAGATCAAGGGAGGGTAGCGGGAGCCCATGAGCAGTTCTTC. It is translated as CASSQDQGRVAGAHEQFF.

The V call is TRBV19, the J call TRBJ2-7; 9 nucleotides match TRBD1. Germline V gene sequence: CDR1 LNHDA, CDR2 SQIVND (reference sequence). The length of the CDR3 is 15 residues. V was clipped by 4 bases and J by 0 bases; unmatched bases: 4. CDR3 nucleotides: TGTGCCAGTAGTAACCGGGACAGGGCCTCCTACGAGCAGTACTTC. The encoded protein is CASSNRDRASYEQYF.

The chain recombines TRBV7-2 with TRBJ1-3; 9 bases map to TRBD1. The ends lost 1 base at V and 3 bases at J; junction bases unmatched: 10. The V gene's germline CDR1 is SGHTA and CDR2 FQGNSA. The CDR3 is made up of 18 amino acids. The CDR3 region has the DNA TGTGCCAGCAGCTTAGTTGGCCGGGGACAGGGAGGTGGAAACACCATATATTTT. It is translated as CASSLVGRGQGGGNTIYF.

The chain combines TRBV30 with TRBJ1-6; D remains ambiguous. Germline lookup yields CDR1 GTSNPN and CDR2 SVGIG (reference sequence). The CDR3 sequence is 13 residues long. V was clipped by 2 bases and J by 8 bases, with 10 bases between them. The CDR3 DNA follows: TGTGCCTGGAGTCCTACTCGGGATTCACCCCTCCACTTT. This encodes CAWSPTRDSPLHF.

The chain uses TRBV7-2 and TRBJ1-1; 12 nucleotides line up with TRBD1. Trimming removed 8 bases from V and 4 bases from J; junction bases left unmatched: 11. Germline values: CDR1 SGHTA, CDR2 FQGNSA. The CDR3 length is 16 residues. The CDR3 coding sequence is TGTGCCAGCGTCCCCGGGACAGGGGGCGGCGGCACTGAAGCTTTCTTT. This gives the protein CASVPGTGGGGTEAFF. Combining the CDR3 with reference TRBV7-2 and TRBJ1-1 gives the whole variable domain GAGVSQSPSNKVTEKGKDVELRCDPISGHTALYWYRQSLGQGLEFLIYFQGNSAPDKSGLPSDRFSAERTGGSVSTLTIQRTQQEDSAVYLCASVPGTGGGGTEAFFGQGTRLTVV.

This rearrangement joins TRBV7-7 to TRBJ2-5; 8 nucleotides match TRBD2. The CDR3 contains 17 residues. J lost 2 bases, V lost 2 bases, and 10 bases had no gene match. Germline CDR1 is SSHAT and CDR2 is FNYEAQ (reference sequence). CDR3 residues: CASSLTGLAGIQETQYF. The CDR3 DNA is TGTGCCAGCAGCTTAACAGGGCTAGCGGGTATTCAAGAGACCCAGTACTTC.

The genes are TRBV5-8 and TRBJ2-2, with D possibly matching TRBD1 (6 bases). The germline V gene has CDR1 SGHTS and CDR2 YDEGEE. CDR3 length: 12 amino acids. V dropped 5 bases and J dropped 8 bases, with 10 bases sitting between them. CDR3 nucleotide sequence: TGTGCCAGCAGATCCGGGACAGGGGAGCTGTTTTTT. This codes for CASRSGTGELFF.

The chain employs TRBV4-1 and TRBJ1-2, with 8 bases that match TRBD1. Germline-derived CDR1 and CDR2 are MGHRA and YSYEKL. The V gene end was trimmed by 0 bases and the J gene end by 4 bases; junction bases not matched to a gene: 22. CDR3 size: 21 residues. CDR3 in amino acids: CASSQERSGRGTGASGYGYTF. CDR3 DNA sequence: TGCGCCAGCAGCCAAGAAAGGTCGGGTAGGGGGACAGGAGCTTCGGGCTATGGCTACACCTTC.

The chain is built from TRBV19 and TRBJ1-1; 8 positions match TRBD1. With V trimmed by 2 bases and J by 6 bases, 5 bases remained unmatched. CDR1 is LNHDA and CDR2 is SQIVND in the germline V gene (reference sequence). This CDR3 comprises 14 residues. As DNA, the CDR3 is TGTGCCAGTAGTATACACCCGACAGGGGCTGAAGCTTTCTTT. Translating gives CASSIHPTGAEAFF.

The rearrangement uses TRBV9 and TRBJ2-3, with 9 bases identical to TRBD2. CDR3 size: 15 residues. Germline CDR1 reads SGDLS; CDR2 reads YYNGEE. Germline trimming cut 0 bases from V and 2 bases from J; bases unmatched to any gene: 1. CDR3 DNA: TGTGCCAGCAGCGTAGGACTAGCGGTCACAGATACGCAGTATTTT. This encodes CASSVGLAVTDTQYF.

Only a few counts were recorded for this clone. V usage is TRBV5-6 and J usage is TRBJ1-3; D is perhaps TRBD1 (5 bases). Germline V gene sequence: CDR1 SGHDT, CDR2 YYEEEE. Deletions cut 0 bases from V and 0 bases from J, with 7 bases between. CDR3 length: 15 residues. In DNA form, the CDR3 reads TGTGCCAGCAGCTTGGGGACATTCTCTGGAAACACCATATATTTT. It encodes CASSLGTFSGNTIYF.

The CDR3 loop reads CASSMDVLGHTEAFF. CDR3 sequence (DNA): TGTGCCAGCAGCATGGATGTCTTGGGGCACACTGAAGCTTTCTTT. The J gene is TRBJ1-1, the V gene TRBV14, with D tentatively TRBD1 (5 bases). This CDR3 has 15 amino acids. Germline lookup yields CDR1 SGHDN and CDR2 FVKESK. The ends were cut back, 5 bases at V and 3 bases at J, with 16 bases in the middle.

This clone has a single count. The chain recombines TRBV24-1 with TRBJ1-2; 8 bases are a match to TRBD1. V lost 3 bases to trimming and J lost 6 bases; unmatched junction nucleotides: 2. Germline CDR1 reads KGHDR; CDR2 reads SFDVKD. The CDR3 runs 13 residues. This CDR3 reads CATSDETGDGYTF. In DNA form, the CDR3 reads TGTGCCACCAGTGATGAGACAGGGGATGGCTACACCTTC.